Presented here are 18 T cell receptor beta chains from one specimen sequenced in a study of T cells in Graves' hyperthyroidism and ophthalmopathy. TCR beta CDR3 sequences were amplified from RNA transcripts. When the TCR CDR3 underwent first-round RT-PCR, the HTBI primer set was used. TCRdb itself ran the multiplex PCR reads through MiXCR, one entry per CDR3 protein. The sample lists 500,000 to 750,000 distinct CDR3 sequences, approximately 44% occurring once. Sequencing was done on a sample of peripheral blood or thyroid tissue (not recorded which). Receptor source: a young woman with Graves' hyperthyroidism.

This clonotype was detected many times. V gene TRBV12-3 or TRBV12-4 combines with J gene TRBJ1-1; tentative D call: TRBD1 (6 bases). The CDR3 covers 13 residues. Trimming took off 2 bases at V and 6 bases at J, with 10 bases between the two ends. CDR3 bases: TGTGCCAGCAGTTTAAGTGAGGGGGCTGAAGCTTTCTTT. This gives the protein CASSLSEGAEAFF.

This clonotype was counted between two and nine times. The rearrangement links TRBV27 to TRBJ2-7, with 7 bases lining up with TRBD1. The CDR3 totals 14 residues. The V segment lost 8 bases and the J segment 0 bases; nucleotides outside the gene matches: 7. Germline assignment: CDR1 MNHEY and CDR2 SMNVEV (reference sequence). This CDR3 is CASALRGSSYEQYF. CDR3 nucleotides: TGTGCCAGCGCACTCAGGGGGAGCTCCTACGAGCAGTACTTC.

The chain couples TRBV20-1 to TRBJ2-1, with TRBD2 identical over 11 bases. CDR3 length: 15 amino acids. CDR1 and CDR2 from the germline V gene are DFQATT and SNEGSKA (reference sequence). After removal of 0 bases from V and 7 bases from J, the junction contained 5 bases not matched to a gene. CDR3 in amino acids: CSARDQASGRNEQFF. The CDR3 DNA is TGCAGTGCTAGAGATCAGGCTAGCGGGAGGAATGAGCAGTTCTTC.

In its sample, this clonotype was seen once. V is TRBV7-2 and J is TRBJ2-2, with D possibly TRBD1 on 5 matching bases. CDR1 is SGHTA, CDR2 FQGNSA, per germline. This CDR3 has 10 amino acids. V lost 11 bases and J lost 8, with 9 bases in between. CDR3 in DNA: TGTGCCTCTCAGGGAGGGGAGCTGTTTTTT. It yields the protein CASQGGELFF.

Worth noting for this clonotype: One junction end disagrees with the germline gene, perhaps due to a read error. As DNA, the CDR3 is TGTGCCAGCAGGGAAGGCGGGAGGTCCTACAATGAGCAGTTCTTC. Amino acid sequence: CASREGGRSYNEQFF. The V call is TRBV2, the J call TRBJ2-1; 8 positions match TRBD2. The CDR3 has 15 amino acids. Per germline, CDR1 SNHLY and CDR2 FYNNEI.

At least ten counts were recorded for this clonotype. The genes are TRBV20-1 and TRBJ1-1; maybe TRBD1 (6 bases). The V end lost 0 bases, the J end lost 1 base, and 6 bases lay between the germline ends. Germline V gene lookup returns CDR1 DFQATT and CDR2 SNEGSKA (reference sequence). The CDR3 spans 13 residues. CDR3 sequence reads: CSAREDRNTEAFF. The CDR3 DNA follows: TGCAGTGCTAGAGAGGACAGGAACACTGAAGCTTTCTTT.

J is TRBJ1-2 and V is TRBV25-1, with 7 bases fitting TRBD1. In germline, CDR1 is MGHDK, CDR2 SYGVNS. The CDR3 runs to 16 residues. Trimming removed 8 bases from V and 2 bases from J; junction bases left unmatched: 14. The CDR3: CASCGLSGTVNYGYTF. The CDR3 nucleotides are TGTGCCAGCTGTGGTTTGTCAGGGACAGTCAACTATGGCTACACCTTC.

This clonotype was seen ten or more times. The genes are TRBV29-1 and TRBJ1-3; a possible D gene is TRBD1 (5 bases). CDR3 size: 17 residues. Germline-derived CDR1 and CDR2 are SQVTM and ANQGSEA. With 0 bases removed from V and 3 bases from J, the gap between germline ends came to 18 bases. The CDR3 nucleotides read TGCAGCGTTGAAGAAAGGGGCCGCTTGGGCAGTGGAAACACCATATATTTT. Translated: CSVEERGRLGSGNTIYF. Based on the CDR3 plus reference TRBV29-1 and TRBJ1-3, the full variable domain is SAVISQKPSRDICQRGTSLTIQCQVDSQVTMMFWYRQQPGQSLTLIATANQGSEATYESGFVIDKFPISRPNLTFSTLTVSNMSPEDSSIYLCSVEERGRLGSGNTIYFGEGSWLTVV.

The chain couples TRBV11-1 to TRBJ2-1, with 9 bases aligning to TRBD2. There are 13 residues in the CDR3. Trimming at V came to 7 bases and at J to 8 bases, leaving 6 bases not matched to a gene. Germline V CDR1 and CDR2: SGHAT, FQDESV (reference sequence). The CDR3: CASIASGGHEQFF. In DNA form, the CDR3 reads TGTGCCAGCATCGCGAGCGGGGGGCATGAGCAGTTCTTC.

The chain couples TRBV9 to TRBJ1-5; D may be TRBD1 (6 bases). This CDR3 is built from 15 residues. From germline, CDR1 is SGDLS and CDR2 YYNGEE. With 0 bases removed from V and 4 bases from J, the gap between germline ends came to 11 bases. The CDR3 coding sequence is TGTGCCAGCAGCGTAGCAGGGACAAGGAATCAGCCCCAGCATTTT. It codes for CASSVAGTRNQPQHF.

This clonotype was counted at least ten times. The chain employs TRBV19 and TRBJ1-6, with a possible D match to TRBD1 (6 bases). V lost 0 bases to trimming and J lost 4 bases, with 7 bases between them. In germline, CDR1 is LNHDA, CDR2 SQIVND (reference sequence). This CDR3 contains 15 residues. CDR3 nucleotides: TGTGCCAGTAGTATAGAACAGGGATATAATTCACCCCTCCACTTT. Translating gives CASSIEQGYNSPLHF.

This clonotype was seen only a few times. J is TRBJ2-5 and V is TRBV5-1; D gene uncertain. Trimming removed 0 bases at V and 2 bases at J, with 14 bases between. CDR3 length equals 16 residues. Germline CDR1 SGHRS, CDR2 YFSETQ. The CDR3 sequence: CASSLGGPRLQETQYF. DNA for the CDR3: TGCGCCAGCAGCTTGGGAGGTCCTAGGCTGCAAGAGACCCAGTACTTC.

In its sample, this clonotype was seen many times. J is TRBJ1-5 and V is TRBV10-3; D is ambiguous. Germline V gives CDR1 ENHRY, CDR2 SYGVKD. V shed 2 bases and J shed 6 bases, with 11 bases lying between them. The CDR3 extends over 14 amino acids. CDR3: CAISEEASSQPQHF. The CDR3 nucleotides read TGTGCCATCAGTGAGGAGGCATCCTCTCAGCCCCAGCATTTT.

The chain links TRBV7-3 to TRBJ2-7; 10 bases line up with TRBD1. This CDR3 has 15 residues. V lost 4 bases and J lost 5; bases outside the gene matches: 8. Germline-derived CDR1 and CDR2 are SGHTA and FQGTGA. Here the CDR3 reads CASSSGTGDINEQYF. The CDR3, as DNA: TGTGCCAGCAGCTCCGGGACAGGGGACATCAACGAGCAGTACTTC.

The chain has TRBV7-2 and TRBJ1-5; D call uncertain. With 2 bases removed from V and 7 bases from J, the gap between germline ends came to 18 bases. The CDR3 totals 16 residues. Germline CDR1 is SGHTA and CDR2 is FQGNSA. The DNA for the CDR3 is TGTGCCAGCAGCTTACTAGCGGGAGGGAATGAGCAGCCCCAGCATTTT. Translation: CASSLLAGGNEQPQHF.

The chain uses TRBV7-8 and TRBJ1-1; D remains unclear. V lost 6 bases and J 7 bases, leaving 15 bases between the germline ends. Per germline, CDR1 SGHVS and CDR2 FQNEAQ. The CDR3 sequence is 13 residues long. The CDR3 DNA reads as TGTGCCAGCAGTGAAAGCGGTGCCTTTGAAGCTTTCTTT. Residues: CASSESGAFEAFF.

This clonotype was seen ten or more times. The chain joins TRBV5-1 to TRBJ2-7, with 10 nucleotides matching TRBD2. V trimming: 3 bases; J trimming: 4 bases; junction bases outside the gene matches: 4. The CDR3 has 14 residues. Germline CDR1 reads SGHRS; CDR2 reads YFSETQ. In nucleotides, the CDR3 is TGCGCCAGCAGCTCCTCTAGCGGGAGTTACGAGCAGTACTTC. It encodes CASSSSSGSYEQYF.

This clonotype was observed a few times. V and J are TRBV6-1 and TRBJ2-7; 8 bases agree with TRBD1. CDR1 MNHNS and CDR2 SASEGT come from the germline V gene. The CDR3 sequence is 15 residues long. Unmatched junction bases numbered 9, after V lost 5 bases and J lost 3 bases. The DNA for the CDR3 is TGTGCCAGCAGTCCCCCCCAACAGGGGGGCTACGAGCAGTACTTC. Translating it yields CASSPPQQGGYEQYF.